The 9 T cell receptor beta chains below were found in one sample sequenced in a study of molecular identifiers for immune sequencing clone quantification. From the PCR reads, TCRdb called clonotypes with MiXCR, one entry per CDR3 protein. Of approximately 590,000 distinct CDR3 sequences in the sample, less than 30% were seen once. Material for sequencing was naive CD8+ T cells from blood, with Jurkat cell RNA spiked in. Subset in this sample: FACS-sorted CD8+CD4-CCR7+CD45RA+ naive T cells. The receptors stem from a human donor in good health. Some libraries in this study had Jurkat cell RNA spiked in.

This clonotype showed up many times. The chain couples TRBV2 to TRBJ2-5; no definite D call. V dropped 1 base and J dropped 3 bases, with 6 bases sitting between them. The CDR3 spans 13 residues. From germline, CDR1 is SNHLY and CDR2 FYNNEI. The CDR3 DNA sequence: TGTGCCAGCAGTGAAGTGGGGAAAGAGACCCAGTACTTC. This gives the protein CASSEVGKETQYF.

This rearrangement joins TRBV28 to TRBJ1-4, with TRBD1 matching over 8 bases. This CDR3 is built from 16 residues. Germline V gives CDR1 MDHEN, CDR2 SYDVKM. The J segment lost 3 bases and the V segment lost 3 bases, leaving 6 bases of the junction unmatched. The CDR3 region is CASSLDSGGSNEKLFF. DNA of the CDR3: TGTGCCAGCAGTTTGGATTCAGGGGGCTCTAATGAAAAACTGTTTTTT.

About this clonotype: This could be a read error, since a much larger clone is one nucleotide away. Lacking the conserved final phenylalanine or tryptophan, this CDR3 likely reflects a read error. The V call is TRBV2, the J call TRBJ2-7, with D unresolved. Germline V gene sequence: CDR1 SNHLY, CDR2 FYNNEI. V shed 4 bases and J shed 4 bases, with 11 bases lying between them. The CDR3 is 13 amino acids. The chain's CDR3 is CASSAGSQYEQYL. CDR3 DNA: TGTGCCAGCAGTGCTGGGTCCCAATACGAGCAGTACCTC.

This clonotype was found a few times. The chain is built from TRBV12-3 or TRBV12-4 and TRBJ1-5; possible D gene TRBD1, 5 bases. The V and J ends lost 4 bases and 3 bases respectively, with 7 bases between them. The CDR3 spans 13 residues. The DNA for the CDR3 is TGTGCCAGCAGTTACAGGAACAATCAGCCCCAGCATTTT. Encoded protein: CASSYRNNQPQHF.

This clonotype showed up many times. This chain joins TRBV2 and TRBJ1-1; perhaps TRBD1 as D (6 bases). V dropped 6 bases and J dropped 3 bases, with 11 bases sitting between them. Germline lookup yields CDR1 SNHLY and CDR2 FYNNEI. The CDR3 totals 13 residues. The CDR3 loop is CASRPGQHTEAFF. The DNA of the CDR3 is TGTGCCAGCAGACCCGGACAGCACACTGAAGCTTTCTTT. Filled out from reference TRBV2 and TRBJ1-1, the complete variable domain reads EPEVTQTPSHQVTQMGQEVILRCVPISNHLYFYWYRQILGQKVEFLVSFYNNEISEKSEIFDDQFSVERPDGSNFTLKIRSTKLEDSAMYFCASRPGQHTEAFFGQGTRLTVV.

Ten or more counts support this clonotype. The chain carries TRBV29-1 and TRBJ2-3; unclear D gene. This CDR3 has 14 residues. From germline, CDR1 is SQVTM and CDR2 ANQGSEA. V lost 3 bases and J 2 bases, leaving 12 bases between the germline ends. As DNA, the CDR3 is TGCAGCGTTGACTCGTTGACTTACACAGATACGCAGTATTTT. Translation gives CSVDSLTYTDTQYF.

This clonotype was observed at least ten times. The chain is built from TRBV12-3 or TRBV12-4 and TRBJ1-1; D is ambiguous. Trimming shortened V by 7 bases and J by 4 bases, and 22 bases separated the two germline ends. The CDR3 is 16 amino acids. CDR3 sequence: CASTIQGNAVVTEAFF. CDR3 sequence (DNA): TGTGCCAGCACTATTCAAGGGAACGCGGTTGTCACTGAAGCTTTCTTT.

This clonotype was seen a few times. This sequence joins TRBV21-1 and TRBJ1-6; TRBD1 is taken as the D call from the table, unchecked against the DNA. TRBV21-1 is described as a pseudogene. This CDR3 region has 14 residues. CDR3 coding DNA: TGTGCCAGCAGATACAGGGGTCCGAATTCACCCCTCCACTTT. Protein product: CASRYRGPNSPLHF.

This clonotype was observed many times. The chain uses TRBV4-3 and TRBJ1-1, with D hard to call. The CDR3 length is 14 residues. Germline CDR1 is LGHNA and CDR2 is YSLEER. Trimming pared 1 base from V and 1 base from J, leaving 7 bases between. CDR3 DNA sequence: TGCGCCAGCAGCCAAGTGGCAGGGAACACTGAAGCTTTCTTT. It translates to CASSQVAGNTEAFF.